This entry is about one TCR beta chain. No antigen is known for it. No base-level quality is on record; no much larger clone is a single base apart. The data originate from a study of cytomegalovirus exposure and HLA in healthy donors (dated by TCRdb to about 2017). Looking at the study overall: In an earlier analysis of approximately 500 of the donors, 250 to 350 Gb of sequence data and 117 million unique TCR beta sequences from roughly 200 million T cells were reported. An early release covering approximately 600 HLA-typed donors comprised roughly 300 gigabases of sequencing data and some 79 million unique TCR sequences. Among the roughly 390 genotyped donors, under 90% belonged to the genetic ancestry cluster associated with self-reported Caucasian donors. The study was designed to test whether signatures of past pathogen exposure could be identified by cataloging public T cell receptors. Using immunosequencing, the study profiled T cell repertoires from around 670 subjects and related those repertoires to cytomegalovirus serostatus. Along with the roughly 700-subject first cohort, a separate validation cohort of roughly 110 different subjects was used. To predict cytomegalovirus infection status, the study combined high-throughput TCR immunosequencing, statistical association of individual TCRs with disease status, and machine learning. A later analysis re-examined previously published TCR beta repertoires from over 500 donors and added high-resolution HLA genotyping to investigate patterns of TCR occurrence. Rather than drawing on any new phenotypic data, the later analysis identified candidate immune exposures from TCR beta sequences and the way those sequences occurred across donors. An earlier analysis of 587 of the donors applied high-throughput TCR beta sequencing to assess whether each TCR beta V gene segment acted as functional or pseudogenic. Donor age, sex, ethnicity and CMV serostatus were collected together with the repertoire data. A later genetic analysis used genome-wide SNP genotypes for about 55% of the 666 donors, treating that subset as a discovery cohort. All discovery cohort repertoires had been generated using a single sequencing platform. Both class I and class II loci were covered by HLA typing, at four-digit resolution. The number of typed donors differed by locus: roughly 629-630 for A, B, C, DRB1 and DQB1; 500 to 550 for DQA1; around 580 for DPA1; and roughly 450 for DPB1. About five DR-DQ haplotypes were handled as single units for association and clustering because linkage in the cohort was strong. Among a few hundred genotyped donors of the cohort, an average of approximately 240,000 unique TCR beta nucleotide sequences were sequenced per donor, about a sixth of them non-productive.

The cohort comprised fewer than 700 healthy bone marrow donors. All cohort members were sampled while nominally healthy, although unrecorded immune exposures were likely present. The donor was CMV seronegative and belonged to the group of 352 seronegative cohort members. Each donor provided a peripheral blood sample, and peripheral blood mononuclear cells were used for TCR beta sequencing. Genomic DNA extraction from the blood cell samples was performed with the Qiagen DNeasy Blood Extraction Kit. What the work shows at the level of the full study, not this receptor alone: Roughly uniform sequencing depth across donors was assumed in presence/absence analyses, although this assumption may not hold. A later analysis found that most CMV-associated TCR beta chains appeared HLA-restricted, with HLA associations seemingly driven largely by CMV exposure. In a later analysis, 16,951 TCR beta sequences were associated with specific HLA alleles at a false discovery rate of 0.05. The study gave a list of under 200 TCR beta chains associated with cytomegalovirus. A further reported finding was that TCR beta sequences accurately predicted the HLA-A and HLA-B alleles for most subjects in the first cohort. The cohort was sequenced for TCR beta chains only, and without alpha or paired-chain data the features that could be detected were limited. The authors suggested that the approach could potentially be extended to other disease states and immunological phenotypes. When HLA alleles, especially DR and DQ, strongly co-occurred, attributing TCR associations to individual alleles was difficult. Some IMGT-functional V segments, including TRBV6-2 and TRBV6-3, could not be told apart with the 87-base-pair reads, so those segments were excluded. Compared with equally common non-associated chains, HLA-associated TCR beta chains in a later analysis were more clonally expanded and had lower generation probabilities. Because counts were too low, roughly 18 rarely observed V segments, including chromosome 9 orphons, were left out of the earlier analysis of approximately 580 of the donors. In a later analysis, TCR association rates were found to vary across HLA loci, with the most associated TCRs seen for DRB1 alleles and the fewest for HLA-C alleles. Linkage disequilibrium might explain the correlated functional status among segregating V segments, but an unknown experimental factor could not be ruled out. In an earlier analysis of around 600 of the donors, most TCR beta V segments appeared in productive rearrangements about 87% or about 30% of the time, broadly matching IMGT annotations. CMV serostatus was the only immune exposure information available for the cohort. While some public TCRs were present in many individuals, most TCR sequences turned up only very rarely across donors. A cluster of highly shared sequence variants was judged likely to be a technical artifact of the sequencing pipeline. Several of the top co-occurrence clusters appeared to be linked to parvovirus B19, influenza, CMV and Epstein-Barr virus, according to a later analysis. The classifier was reported to diagnose cytomegalovirus status with high specificity and sensitivity in both the original cohort and the validation cohort. In vitro tests confirmed that a few of the cytomegalovirus-associated TCR beta chains recognize cytomegalovirus antigens. Because HLA typing was missing for some donors at each locus, association tests included only the typed subset. In a later genetic analysis, a missense DCLRE1C variant was associated with V-gene and J-gene trimming of TCR beta chains, and the association was replicated in an independent cohort. According to a later genetic analysis, donors in an Asian-associated ancestry cluster had fewer N-insertions in productive TCRs than the roughly 700-donor mean.

Sequences MNHEY (CDR1) and SVGAGI (CDR2) are obtained from the germline V gene. V has 7 bases trimmed and J has 4 bases trimmed; junction bases matching no gene number 13. The CDR3 covers 15 residues, taking in both the cysteine and the phenylalanine. The entry retains the CDR3 DNA only, 45 bases that are in frame from base 1. Libraries were built with the immunoSEQ multiplex PCR assay. For the multiplex PCR, a mixture combining 60 forward primers for TCR Vbeta segments and 13 reverse primers for TCR Jbeta segments was used. The CDR3 region of rearranged TCR beta genes was amplified from genomic DNA with a multiplex PCR assay. On the Illumina HiSeq System, the amplified TCR beta libraries were sequenced as 87-base-pair reads. The source study handled its data this way. In a later analysis, 80 million or so unique TCR beta chains were counted across the roughly 610 repertoires, and roughly 10 million of these chains were shared by at least two donors. A nearest-neighbor algorithm error-corrected the raw reads and collapsed the reads into unique sequences, merging closely related sequences to remove PCR and sequencing errors. V, D and J gene segments were assigned by aligning CDR3 sequences to IMGT reference sequences. For a sequence to be retained, a match of at least six nucleotides to both a V gene segment and a J gene segment was required. Rearrangements were classified as productive when the CDR3 lacked stop codons and remained in frame with V and J, and all other rearrangements were classified as non-productive. Following IMGT convention, CDR3 was defined as the stretch from the second conserved V-encoded cysteine to the conserved J-encoded phenylalanine. In an earlier analysis of around 640 of the donors, sequences lacking an unambiguous match to a single V gene segment were excluded. An earlier analysis of 450 to 650 of the donors called V segments functional above 56.7% productive rearrangements and segregating when the between-donor standard deviation exceeded 5%. To diagnose cytomegalovirus status from the catalog of TCR beta chain sequences, a statistical classification framework was built. In a later analysis, V and J genes were assigned by comparing TCR nucleotide sequences against IMGT/GENE-DB human TR gene sequences. A later analysis assigned CDR3 sequences and most-parsimonious VDJ recombination scenarios with the TCRdist pipeline. In a later analysis, each TCR beta chain was defined by its CDR3 amino acid sequence together with its V-gene family, and reads without a unique V-gene family were excluded. A later analysis removed 550 to 700 highly shared, low-generation-probability nucleotide sequences to deal with suspected cross-contamination and a sequencing artifact. In a later analysis, a clonal expansion index was calculated for each public chain from normalized within-repertoire ranks of inferred template counts. In a later analysis, generation probabilities were computed using a VDJ recombination model fitted to out-of-frame rearrangements, and the results were checked against IGoR. In a later analysis, TCR-TCR, TCR-HLA and TCR-CMV co-occurrence was scored with hypergeometric tests, and a repertoire-size bias correction was applied to TCR pairs. In a later analysis, false discovery rates were estimated by permuting HLA or CMV assignments 20 times. In a later analysis, co-occurring TCRs were grouped using DBSCAN, and TCRdist sequence similarity was added for clustering within HLA-allele-positive subsets. Repertoires with fewer than 30,000 or more than 120,000 public chains were left out of co-occurrence clustering, as were about 5 repertoires with anomalous nucleotide sharing. TCRdb mirrors the immuneACCESS table, restricted to in-frame sequences. Some clones are absent from its copies; in checked studies, under half trace to an unresolved V gene, and the reason for the others is unknown. V and J calls and clone size are as listed in that table; D and trimming were resolved from the DNA. This sample comprises about 180,000 clones, around 76% of them detected only once. 1.5% of the sample is in the top ten clones.

This sequence uses TRBV6-5 and TRBJ2-7; 7 middle bases align to TRBD2. The source of this sequence is a man in his forties in good health and CMV-seronegative. The sequencing input was PBMCs. The CDR3 is CASTTSGTQRYEQYF. In nucleotide form, the sequence is TGTGCCAGCACCACCAGCGGGACCCAAAGGTACGAGCAGTACTTC.